These 26 T cell receptor beta chains share one sample of origin, sequenced in a study of T cell responses to AZD1222 COVID-19 vaccine. Assay: immunoSEQ multiplex PCR; the TCRdb copy retains only in-frame clones and omits some. This sample has 100,000 to 120,000 clones, with about 90% found just once. The sequencing used peripheral blood, collected 28 days after the second AZD1222 dose. The receptors here all came from an adult who received the AZD1222 COVID-19 vaccine.

This chain links TRBV5-1 with TRBJ2-2, with 7 positions matching TRBD2. The CDR3 is made up of 16 amino acids. Germline trimming cut 4 bases from V and 3 bases from J; bases unmatched to any gene: 9. Germline CDR1 SGHRS, CDR2 YFSETQ. The CDR3 sequence is CASSPPRLADTGELFF. In DNA, the CDR3 is TGCGCCAGCAGCCCCCCGCGACTAGCCGACACCGGGGAGCTGTTTTTT.

The V call is TRBV20-1, the J call TRBJ1-2; D is perhaps TRBD1 (5 bases). This CDR3 region has 11 residues. Trimming took 4 bases from V and 7 from J, leaving 10 bases between them. Germline V gene data show CDR1 as DFQATT and CDR2 as SNEGSKA (reference sequence). CDR3 sequence reads: CSANGAGGYTF. CDR3 nucleotide sequence: TGCAGTGCTAACGGGGCGGGTGGCTACACCTTC.

This clone was found once. J is TRBJ2-3 and V is TRBV6-4, with D perhaps matching TRBD1 (6 bases). Looked up from germline, CDR1 is MRHNA and CDR2 is SNTAGT. Trimming pared 6 bases from V and 0 bases from J, leaving 13 bases between. CDR3 size: 15 residues. CDR3 region: CASSLTGVSTDTQYF. The CDR3 bases are TGTGCCAGCAGCTTGACAGGCGTCAGCACAGATACGCAGTATTTT.

CDR3 coding DNA: TGTGCCAGCAGTTCTCCCCCCGAAGACAAAGCTTTCTTT. It codes for CASSSPPEDKAFF. The chain joins TRBV28 to TRBJ1-1; D ambiguous. The V gene's germline CDR1 is MDHEN and CDR2 SYDVKM. The length of the CDR3 is 13 residues. Trimming removed 4 bases at V and 9 bases at J, with 15 bases between. Combining the CDR3 with reference TRBV28 and TRBJ1-1 gives the whole variable domain DVKVTQSSRYLVKRTGEKVFLECVQDMDHENMFWYRQDPGLGLRLIYFSYDVKMKEKGDIPEGYSVSREKKERFSLILESASTNQTSMYLCASSSPPEDKAFFGQGTRLTVV.

This chain uses TRBV6-5 with TRBJ2-2; D gene unclear. V lost 2 bases, J lost 2 bases, and 12 bases lay in between. Germline V CDR1 and CDR2: MNHEY, SVGAGI. The CDR3 is made up of 16 amino acids. Here the CDR3 reads CASSYGPAVNTGELFF. The CDR3 region has the DNA TGTGCCAGCAGTTACGGTCCCGCGGTTAACACCGGGGAGCTGTTTTTT.

The chain links TRBV27 to TRBJ1-2; no clear D gene. Trimming pared 2 bases from V and 3 bases from J, leaving 7 bases between. The CDR3 sequence is 13 residues long. CDR1 is MNHEY and CDR2 is SMNVEV in the germline V gene (reference sequence). Written as DNA, the CDR3 is TGTGCCAGCAGTTTAGAGGGCCACTATGGCTACACCTTC. Protein sequence: CASSLEGHYGYTF.

This clone showed up just a few times. The genes are TRBV24-1 and TRBJ1-1; TRBD1 matches 8 bases. Germline lookup yields CDR1 KGHDR and CDR2 SFDVKD. Trimming at V came to 3 bases and at J to 11 bases, leaving 16 bases not matched to a gene. The length of the CDR3 is 16 residues. The CDR3 DNA reads TGTGCCACCAGTGATGACAGGGGACCACCTAGTATTGGGGCTTTCTTT. This translates into CATSDDRGPPSIGAFF.

This clone has a single count. The chain recombines TRBV6-5 with TRBJ2-2; TRBD1 or TRBD2 may be the D gene (5 bases each). The germline gives CDR1 MNHEY, CDR2 SVGAGI. V dropped 7 bases and J dropped 13 bases, with 25 bases sitting between them. CDR3 length: 15 amino acids. CDR3 sequence reads: CASTLVQSHLRGLFF. DNA for the CDR3: TGTGCCAGCACCCTCGTTCAGAGCCACCTGAGGGGGCTGTTTTTT.

The V and J genes are TRBV7-2 and TRBJ1-3; the D is unclear. This CDR3 comprises 14 residues. The V end was cut by 5 bases, the J end by 4 bases, with 12 bases between. Germline loops: CDR1 SGHTA, CDR2 FQGNSA. This CDR3 reads CASSPSGAGNTIYF. The CDR3 DNA reads as TGTGCCAGCAGCCCAAGTGGAGCGGGAAACACCATATATTTT.

This clone appeared a few times. The chain employs TRBV21-1 and TRBJ2-5; the table's D call, TRBD1, was not checked against the DNA. TRBV21-1 is a documented pseudogene. The CDR3 is made up of 21 amino acids. CDR3 region: CASSKRGGARGTGRDQETQYF. The CDR3 nucleotides are TGTGCCAGCAGCAAAAGGGGCGGGGCCCGCGGGACAGGGCGAGATCAAGAGACCCAGTACTTC.

CDR3 amino acids: CASSLGSLSYNEQFF. CDR3 nucleotides: TGTGCCAGCAGTTTAGGGTCCCTTTCCTACAATGAGCAGTTCTTC. The gene calls are TRBV27 and TRBJ2-1, with no clear D. There are 15 residues in the CDR3. Trimming shortened V by 2 bases and J by 1 base, and 9 bases separated the two germline ends. Per the germline V gene, CDR1 is MNHEY and CDR2 is SMNVEV (reference sequence).

This clone was seen just once. The chain uses TRBV6-5 and TRBJ1-2; perhaps TRBD1 as D (6 bases). V lost 6 bases, J lost 3 bases, and 17 bases lay in between. From germline, CDR1 is MNHEY and CDR2 SVGAGI. CDR3 length: 15 residues. CDR3 DNA: TGTGCCAGCAGCAGGGGACCTGGGCAGGACTATGGCTACACCTTC. Translation gives CASSRGPGQDYGYTF.

This clone was seen just once. V and J are TRBV7-2 and TRBJ2-7; possible D gene TRBD2, 7 bases. V was trimmed by 1 base and J by 7 bases, leaving 14 bases between them. Germline-derived CDR1 and CDR2 are SGHTA and FQGNSA. The CDR3 has 14 amino acids. CDR3: CASSLVGGAQEQYF. The CDR3 DNA reads TGTGCCAGCAGCTTAGTGGGGGGGGCGCAAGAGCAGTACTTC.

The chain is built from TRBV25-1 and TRBJ1-4; the D gene is possibly TRBD1 (6 bases). The CDR3 length is 13 residues. The germline V and J ends were trimmed by 6 bases and 7 bases, with 12 bases remaining between them. Germline V gives CDR1 MGHDK, CDR2 SYGVNS. The CDR3 DNA is TGTGCCAGCAGACACAGGGCCGGTGAAAAACTGTTTTTT. It translates to CASRHRAGEKLFF.

This chain joins TRBV29-1 and TRBJ2-3; 7 bases line up with TRBD2. The J segment lost 0 bases and the V segment lost 6 bases, leaving 12 bases of the junction unmatched. Looked up from germline, CDR1 is SQVTM and CDR2 is ANQGSEA. The CDR3 consists of 16 residues. For the CDR3, the DNA is TGCAGCGTCTTGAGACTAGCATACCTAAGCACAGATACGCAGTATTTT. Translating it yields CSVLRLAYLSTDTQYF.

The CDR3 DNA sequence: TGTGCCAGCAGCCTACTACGACTAGCGGGAGGAGAGACCCAGTACTTC. It codes for CASSLLRLAGGETQYF. This chain connects TRBV7-2 to TRBJ2-5; the match to TRBD2 covers 13 bases. The germline CDR1 and CDR2 sequences are SGHTA and FQGNSA. Trimming cost V 5 bases and J 4 bases; bases outside gene matches: 7. The CDR3 is 16 residues long.

The V and J genes are TRBV6-5 and TRBJ1-4, with TRBD1 matching over 7 bases. This CDR3 has 15 residues. V trimming: 0 bases; J trimming: 6 bases; junction bases outside the gene matches: 4. Per the germline V gene, CDR1 is MNHEY and CDR2 is SVGAGI. Written as DNA, the CDR3 is TGTGCCAGCAGTTACTCCGGACAGGATCATGAAAAACTGTTTTTT. This codes for CASSYSGQDHEKLFF.

This chain links TRBV6-5 with TRBJ2-2; 8 bases are a match to TRBD2. V shed 5 bases and J 6 bases; nucleotides not matched to a gene: 5. CDR1 is MNHEY, CDR2 SVGAGI, per germline. The CDR3 loop spans 14 amino acids. The CDR3: CASSKGGLAGELFF. CDR3 nucleotide sequence: TGTGCCAGCAGTAAGGGGGGACTAGCCGGGGAGCTGTTTTTT.

Regarding this clone: This specimen includes other DNA sequences encoding the same CDR3. This CDR3 reads CASSGTANTEAFF. The CDR3 nucleotides are TGTGCCAGCAGCGGGACAGCGAACACTGAAGCTTTCTTT. The V gene is TRBV12-3 or TRBV12-4, the J gene TRBJ1-1; 7 positions agree with TRBD1. This CDR3 is built from 13 residues. The ends lost 6 bases at V and 1 base at J; junction bases unmatched: 2.

The chain couples TRBV3-1 (or the pseudogene TRBV3-2) to TRBJ1-2, with a possible D match to TRBD1 (6 bases). This CDR3 has 16 residues. Trimming removed 1 base from V and 8 bases from J, with 20 bases in between. Germline V lookup: CDR1 LGHDT, CDR2 YNNKEL (reference sequence). As DNA, the CDR3 is TGTGCCAGCAGCCAAGGTTTAGGGGGGAAAGGCTCCGGCTACACCTTC. It translates to CASSQGLGGKGSGYTF.

The CDR3 nucleotides are TGTGCCAGCAGTGAAGGAGGGGGCTTTGTCGGGGAGCTGTTTTTT. Translating it yields CASSEGGGFVGELFF. The gene calls are TRBV25-1 and TRBJ2-2; tentative D call: TRBD1 (7 bases). Germline loops: CDR1 MGHDK, CDR2 SYGVNS. The V end lost 2 bases, the J end lost 7 bases, and 14 bases lay between the germline ends. The CDR3 is 15 amino acids. Supplemented by reference TRBV25-1 and TRBJ2-2, the full variable domain reads EADIYQTPRYLVIGTGKKITLECSQTMGHDKMYWYQQDPGMELHLIHYSYGVNSTEKGDLSSESTVSRIRTEHFPLTLESARPSHTSQYLCASSEGGGFVGELFFGEGSRLTVL.

The chain couples TRBV10-3 to TRBJ2-7; 9 bases align to TRBD2. CDR3 size: 14 residues. Germline CDR1 ENHRY, CDR2 SYGVKD. The ends lost 8 bases at V and 3 bases at J; junction bases unmatched: 8. The CDR3 bases are TGTGCCATCGGAGATAGCGGGAGTGGCTACGAGCAGTACTTC. It codes for CAIGDSGSGYEQYF.

This chain links TRBV7-9 with TRBJ2-5; 7 bases are shared with TRBD2. The V segment lost 7 bases and the J segment 4 bases; nucleotides outside the gene matches: 9. CDR1 is SEHNR and CDR2 is FQNEAQ in the germline V gene (reference sequence). CDR3 size: 14 residues. CDR3 loop: CASTRGTTLETQYF. As DNA, the CDR3 is TGTGCCAGCACCCGGGGGACTACCCTAGAGACCCAGTACTTC.

This chain joins TRBV10-3 and TRBJ2-3; no reliable D call. Trimming removed 7 bases from V and 3 bases from J, with 5 bases in between. Germline V gives CDR1 ENHRY, CDR2 SYGVKD. The CDR3 runs to 11 residues. The CDR3 bases are TGTGCCATCAAGGATACAGATACGCAGTATTTT. Encoded protein: CAIKDTDTQYF.

This clone was counted a single time. This sequence joins TRBV9 and TRBJ1-6, with D tentatively TRBD1 (5 bases). The CDR3 contains 14 residues. Germline CDR1 SGDLS, CDR2 YYNGEE. The ends were cut back, 4 bases at V and 5 bases at J, with 10 bases in the middle. The CDR3 loop reads CASSLDSDNSPLHF. The DNA for the CDR3 is TGTGCCAGCAGCCTAGACAGCGATAATTCACCCCTCCACTTT.

The chain recombines TRBV9 with TRBJ1-4, with unresolved D. The V gene's germline CDR1 is SGDLS and CDR2 YYNGEE. Trimming left V 4 bases short and J 0 bases short, with 13 bases between. The CDR3 runs to 16 residues. The CDR3 protein is CASSTHGEATNEKLFF. CDR3 bases: TGTGCCAGCAGCACCCATGGGGAAGCAACTAATGAAAAACTGTTTTTT.